The rows below give T cell receptor beta chains drawn from one sample of a study of T cell repertoires in cytomegalovirus infection. MiXCR was run by TCRdb on the reads, yielding one entry per CDR3 protein. The data contain 70,000 to 75,000 distinct CDR3 sequences, 4% of them singletons. The sample consisted of PBMCs. These receptor sequences come from a human donor in good health (CMV status not recorded). Some clones in this sample may be carry-over from other donors' samples. Each CDR3 is given with its conserved first and last residue. The D gene is left open where the match is weak. Rows may omit the clone size; those that give it use once, few, many or a size class.

J gene,clone size,V gene,D gene,CDR3 protein,CDR3 DNA
TRBJ2-4,many,TRBV7-2,TRBD2,CASGPGGLAVNIQYF,TGTGCCAGCGGCCCCGGGGGACTAGCGGTTAACATTCAGTACTTC
TRBJ2-5,many,TRBV28,TRBD1,CASSAAVTGGETQYF,TGTGCCAGCAGTGCCGCAGTCACAGGGGGAGAGACCCAGTACTTC
TRBJ2-5,NA,TRBV7-2,NA,CASSPPGNREVETQYF,TGTGCCAGCAGCCCACCTGGTAATAGGGAGGTAGAGACCCAGTACTTC
TRBJ2-1,many,TRBV7-3,NA,CASSPGPSSYNEQFF,TGTGCCAGCAGTCCCGGACCGAGCTCCTACAATGAGCAGTTCTTC
TRBJ2-7,many,TRBV12-3/TRBV12-4,TRBD2,CASSLMGGEQYF,TGTGCCAGCAGTTTAATGGGAGGGGAGCAGTACTTC
TRBJ2-3,many,TRBV4-1,TRBD2,CASSLVGIAGGRDTQYF,TGCGCCAGCAGCCTTGTGGGCATAGCGGGGGGGCGGGATACGCAGTATTTT
TRBJ1-2,many,TRBV6-5,NA,CASSSETAIGLGGYTF,TGTGCCAGCAGTTCTGAGACAGCCATCGGTCTTGGTGGCTACACCTTC
TRBJ2-3,many,TRBV29-1,TRBD1,CSVGPGQVADTQYF,TGCAGCGTTGGACCGGGACAGGTTGCAGATACGCAGTATTTT
TRBJ2-3,many,TRBV7-9,TRBD2,CASSSWREVLTDTQYF,TGTGCCAGCAGCTCCTGGCGGGAGGTTCTAACAGATACGCAGTATTTT
TRBJ2-1,many,TRBV7-8,TRBD2,CASSLYSGGDSYNEQFF,TGTGCCAGCAGCTTATACAGCGGGGGTGATTCCTACAATGAGCAGTTCTTC
TRBJ2-2,many,TRBV6-1,NA,CASSHLGTSAGELFF,TGTGCCAGCAGCCACCTTGGGACATCGGCCGGGGAGCTGTTTTTT